This T cell receptor (beta chain) was sequenced during a study of blood T cells in healthy people across ages. The use of a sample-barcoded 5' primer and a J-beta primer mix characterized a second PCR of roughly 6 to 11 cycles. A single record per CDR3 protein comes from TCRdb applying MiXCR to the 5' RACE reads. Of roughly 700,000 distinct CDR3 sequences in the sample, around 45% were seen once. The CDR3 extends over 11 amino acids. Germline V gene sequence: CDR1 ENHRY, CDR2 SYGVKD. The study's findings and limits: In older individuals, TCR beta diversity per million T cells was lower, falling roughly linearly with age.

In the case of this clonotype: The antigen remains undetermined. At one end, the junction sequence differs from germline, possibly due to a read error.

The receptor's source is a woman aged 60-75 years in good health. The chain links TRBV10-3 to TRBJ2-4, with D possibly matching TRBD1 (5 bases). The J call may be incorrect, as the DNA end agrees better with TRBJ2-7. The sequenced sample consisted of blood. As DNA, the CDR3 is TGTGCCACCAGTGCAACAGGCGAGCAGTACTTC. This sequence encodes CATSATGEQYF.